This passage covers 2 T cell receptor beta chains from one sample sequenced in a study of T-cell reconstitution after alpha-beta-depleted transplantation in children. As it was prepared, the TCRbeta library received unique molecular identifiers. One entry per CDR3 protein results from TCRdb running MiXCR on the PCR reads. The sample shows 240,000 or so distinct CDR3 sequences, approximately 8% of them seen only once. The material was PBMCs, mostly from graft donor cells, obtained 180 days after TCRalphabeta/CD19-depleted stem cell transplant. The receptors stem from a male patient between 10 and 17 years old who had a stem cell transplant for acute lymphoblastic leukemia, so the T cells may come from the graft donor.

This clonotype was observed many times. The chain uses TRBV5-4 and TRBJ1-1; D is possibly TRBD1 (5 bases). V gave up 6 bases and J gave up 1 base, with 10 bases separating them. Germline CDR1 SGHNT, CDR2 YYREEE (reference sequence). The CDR3 totals 13 residues. The CDR3 DNA follows: TGTGCCAGCAAACCACAGGCGAACACTGAAGCTTTCTTT. This gives the protein CASKPQANTEAFF.

In its sample, this clonotype was seen many times. The CDR3 region is CSVLRGQDYGYTF. The CDR3 nucleotides are TGCAGCGTTCTCAGGGGGCAGGACTATGGCTACACCTTC. The chain couples TRBV29-1 to TRBJ1-2, with TRBD1 identical over 8 bases. The V and J ends lost 5 bases and 3 bases, in that order; junction bases with no gene match: 5. Germline values: CDR1 SQVTM, CDR2 ANQGSEA. The CDR3 is made up of 13 amino acids.